This T cell receptor beta chain was obtained from a study of human T cells and chemical hapten exposure. Study background: 0.01% DPC was applied to the upper back in patch tests, which were read at 6 days.

The sample's time point: patch test 3, about 24 weeks after DPC sensitization. Regarding treatment: therapeutic diphenylcyclopropenone sensitization with weekly scalp DPC. RNA extraction used unfractionated whole blood as the source of total RNA. This clonotype came up a few times. The library labeled individual cDNA molecules by adding unique molecular identifiers to them. MiXCR was run by TCRdb on the RACE reads, yielding one entry per CDR3 protein. The sample has some 110,000 distinct CDR3 sequences, approximately 10% seen once. The CDR3 covers 15 residues. Germline V gene lookup returns CDR1 MDHEN and CDR2 SYDVKM. V lost 8 bases, J lost 3 bases, and 20 bases lay in between.

The receptor comes from a woman aged 50 to 60 with alopecia areata. Some clones in this sample may be carry-over from other donors' samples. The sequencing used whole blood, collected in connection with sensitization to the hapten diphenylcyclopropenone (DPC). The chain uses TRBV28 and TRBJ2-7, with D perhaps TRBD1 (6 bases). CDR3 amino acids: CASRPGTYGFYEQYF. CDR3 in DNA: TGTGCCAGCCGACCCGGGACATACGGTTTCTACGAGCAGTACTTC.